This T cell receptor (beta chain) was sequenced in a study of T cells after posttransplantation cyclophosphamide. Findings and limits, study-wide: Donor-recipient repertoire similarity was low at 1-2 months, rising over year one.

Remarks on this clone: Its antigen is undetermined. Within the sample, other DNA sequences also encode this same CDR3.

Control samples came 1 year after myeloablative marrow transplants with methotrexate plus calcineurin inhibitor. V dropped 3 bases and J dropped 2 bases, with 16 bases sitting between them. Germline loops: CDR1 SGDLS, CDR2 YYNGEE. CDR3 length equals 16 residues. The table came from immunoSEQ multiplex PCR; TCRdb's copy has only in-frame clones and leaves some out. Of about 9,800 clones listed, 89% are singletons. This chain joins TRBV9 and TRBJ2-3; maybe TRBD2 (5 bases). This sequence was found in a male patient aged 45-60 years who received an allogeneic stem cell transplant from an unrelated donor, was CMV-positive, and had chronic GVHD only. Some of the T cells might come from the graft donor. The starting material was PBMCs, obtained around 440 days after allogeneic stem cell transplant with calcineurin inhibitor and methotrexate. The CDR3 region has the DNA TGTGCCAGCAGCGCACTACCGGGAAGACCCACAGATACGCAGTATTTT. Protein sequence: CASSALPGRPTDTQYF.